The sequence of this TCR beta chain was determined in a study of blood T cell repertoires in COVID-19. Background on the study: Sample material is recorded as cDNA or gDNA derived from T cells, B-cell-depleted T cells, or PBMCs.

The CDR3 spans 14 residues. Trimming took 0 bases from V and 10 from J; bases not matched to a gene: 5. Germline V gene lookup returns CDR1 SGHRS and CDR2 YFSETQ. The assay was immunoSEQ multiplex PCR, and TCRdb's table has in-frame clones only and misses some. The table has around 190,000 clones, nearly 90% seen once. The chain joins TRBV5-1 to TRBJ2-1; TRBD1 matches at 9 bases. Sequenced material: peripheral blood. The TCR was taken from a man between 50 and 59 years old with COVID-19, enrolled during active disease. The CDR3 here is CASSLEWTGAEQFF. In nucleotides, the CDR3 is TGCGCCAGCAGCTTGGAGTGGACAGGGGCCGAGCAGTTCTTC.